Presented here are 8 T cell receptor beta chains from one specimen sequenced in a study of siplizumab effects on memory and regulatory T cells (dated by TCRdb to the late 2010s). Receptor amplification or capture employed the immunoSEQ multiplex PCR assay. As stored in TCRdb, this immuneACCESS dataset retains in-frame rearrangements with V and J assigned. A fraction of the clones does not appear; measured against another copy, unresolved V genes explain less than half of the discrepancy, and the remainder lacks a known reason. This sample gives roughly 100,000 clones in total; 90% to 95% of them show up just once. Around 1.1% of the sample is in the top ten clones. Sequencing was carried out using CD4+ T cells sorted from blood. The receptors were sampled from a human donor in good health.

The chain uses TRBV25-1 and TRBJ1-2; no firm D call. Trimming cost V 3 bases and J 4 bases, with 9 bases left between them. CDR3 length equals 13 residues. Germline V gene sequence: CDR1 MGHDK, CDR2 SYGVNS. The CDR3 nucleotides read TGTGCCAGCAGTGAGGCAGGAGCCTATGGCTACACCTTC. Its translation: CASSEAGAYGYTF.

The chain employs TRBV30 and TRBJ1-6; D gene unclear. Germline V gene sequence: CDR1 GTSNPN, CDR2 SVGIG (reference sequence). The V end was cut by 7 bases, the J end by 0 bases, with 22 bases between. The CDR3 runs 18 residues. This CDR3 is CAFSFLRPLASYNSPLHF. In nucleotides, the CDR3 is TGTGCCTTCTCCTTCTTAAGACCGCTCGCCTCCTATAATTCACCCCTCCACTTT. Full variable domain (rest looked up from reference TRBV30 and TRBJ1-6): SQTIHQWPATLVQPVGSPLSLECTVEGTSNPNLYWYRQAAGRGLQLLFYSVGIGQISSEVPQNLSASRPQDRQFILSSKKLLLSDSGFYLCAFSFLRPLASYNSPLHFGNGTRLTVT.

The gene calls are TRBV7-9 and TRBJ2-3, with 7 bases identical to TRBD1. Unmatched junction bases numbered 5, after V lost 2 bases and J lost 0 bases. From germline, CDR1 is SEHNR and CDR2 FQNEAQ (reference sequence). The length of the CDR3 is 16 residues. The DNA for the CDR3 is TGTGCCAGCAGCTTAAAGGGGGCGCCGAGCACAGATACGCAGTATTTT. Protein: CASSLKGAPSTDTQYF.

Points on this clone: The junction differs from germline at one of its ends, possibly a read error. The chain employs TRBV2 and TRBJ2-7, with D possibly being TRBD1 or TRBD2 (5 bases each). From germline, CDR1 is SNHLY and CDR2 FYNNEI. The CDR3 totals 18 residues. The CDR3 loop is CASTETLIGTHSGYEQYF. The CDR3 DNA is TGTGCCAGCACTGAAACTCTCATCGGGACCCACTCGGGTTACGAGCAGTACTTC. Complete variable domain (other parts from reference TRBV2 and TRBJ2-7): EPEVTQTPSHQVTQMGQEVILRCVPISNHLYFYWYRQILGQKVEFLVSFYNNEISEKSEIFDDQFSVERPDGSNFTLKIRSTKLEDSAMYFCASTETLIGTHSGYEQYFGPGTRLTVT.

As DNA, the CDR3 is TGTGCCAGCAGAACCACTTTCGGCCTCGATGAGCAGTTCTTC. This codes for CASRTTFGLDEQFF. The chain joins TRBV27 to TRBJ2-1; the D is unclear. Germline V CDR1 and CDR2: MNHEY, SMNVEV (reference sequence). Trimming cost V 6 bases and J 8 bases, with 17 bases left between them. CDR3 length: 14 amino acids.

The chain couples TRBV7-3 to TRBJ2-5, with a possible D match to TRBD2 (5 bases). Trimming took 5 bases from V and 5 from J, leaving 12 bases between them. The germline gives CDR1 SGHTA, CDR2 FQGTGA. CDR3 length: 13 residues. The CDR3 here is CASSLREGETQYF. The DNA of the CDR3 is TGTGCCAGCAGCCTCCGAGAGGGCGAGACCCAGTACTTC.

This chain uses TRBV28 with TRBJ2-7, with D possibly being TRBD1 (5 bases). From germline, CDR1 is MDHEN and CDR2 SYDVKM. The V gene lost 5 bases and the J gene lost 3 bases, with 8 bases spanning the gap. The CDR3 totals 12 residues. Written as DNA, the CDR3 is TGTGCCAGCAGTATGACAGTCTACGAGCAGTACTTC. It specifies CASSMTVYEQYF.

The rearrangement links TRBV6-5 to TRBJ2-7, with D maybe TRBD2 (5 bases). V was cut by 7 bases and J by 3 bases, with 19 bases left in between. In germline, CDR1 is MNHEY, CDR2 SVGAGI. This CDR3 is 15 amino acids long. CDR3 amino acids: CASKSLRALGYEQYF. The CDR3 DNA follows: TGTGCCAGCAAGTCCCTGAGGGCCCTCGGCTACGAGCAGTACTTC.